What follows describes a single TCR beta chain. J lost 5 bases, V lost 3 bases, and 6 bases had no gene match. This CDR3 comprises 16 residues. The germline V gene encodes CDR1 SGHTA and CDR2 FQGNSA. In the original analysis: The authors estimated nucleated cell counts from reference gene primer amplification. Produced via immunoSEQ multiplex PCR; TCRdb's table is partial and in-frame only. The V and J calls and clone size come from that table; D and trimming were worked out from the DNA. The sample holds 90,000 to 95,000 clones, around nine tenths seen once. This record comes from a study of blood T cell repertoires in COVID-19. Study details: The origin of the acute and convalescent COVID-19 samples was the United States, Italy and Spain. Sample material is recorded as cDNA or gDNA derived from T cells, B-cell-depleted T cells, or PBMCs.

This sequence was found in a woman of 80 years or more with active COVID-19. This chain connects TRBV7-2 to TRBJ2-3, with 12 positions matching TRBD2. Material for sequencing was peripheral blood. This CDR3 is CASSFLAGGPKDTQYF. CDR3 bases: TGTGCCAGCAGCTTCCTAGCGGGAGGGCCCAAAGATACGCAGTATTTT.